The 14 T cell receptor beta chains below come from one sample, sequenced in a study of blood T cell repertoires in COVID-19. Repertoires were generated with immunoSEQ multiplex PCR, while TCRdb's copy carries only in-frame clones and drops some. The repertoire holds around 170,000 clones, with approximately 80% as singletons. Sequenced material: peripheral blood. Every receptor here comes from a woman aged 60-70 years with acute or convalescent COVID-19.

The genes are TRBV10-3 and TRBJ1-2; D possibly corresponds to TRBD1 (6 bases). Germline assignment: CDR1 ENHRY and CDR2 SYGVKD. Trimming removed 6 bases at V and 5 bases at J, with 25 bases between. This CDR3 contains 17 residues. This CDR3 is CAIRRTVIGGKGYGYTF. For the CDR3, the DNA is TGTGCCATCAGGAGGACAGTGATTGGGGGAAAGGGGTATGGCTACACCTTC.

The chain uses TRBV12-3 or TRBV12-4 and TRBJ1-2; tentative D call: TRBD1 (5 bases). V lost 6 bases to trimming and J lost 6 bases, with 14 bases between them. The CDR3 has 13 residues. CDR3 sequence reads: CASSFRVRDGYTF. The CDR3 DNA is TGTGCCAGCAGCTTCAGGGTTCGCGATGGCTACACCTTC.

The chain employs TRBV10-1 and TRBJ2-1, with 7 bases lining up with TRBD2. Germline CDR1 WNHNN, CDR2 SYGVQD (reference sequence). This CDR3 is built from 14 residues. V shed 3 bases and J 4 bases; nucleotides not matched to a gene: 3. In DNA, the CDR3 is TGCGCCAGCAGTGAAGGCGGGGGATACAATGAGCAGTTCTTC. Translation: CASSEGGGYNEQFF.

Of note for this clone: A read error may account for a junction end that differs from germline. The chain recombines TRBV7-7 with TRBJ1-1, with D unresolved. Germline-derived CDR1 and CDR2 are SSHAT and FNYEAQ (reference sequence). This CDR3 contains 13 residues. The chain's CDR3 is CASSLERGTEAFF. In DNA, the CDR3 is TGTGCTAGCAGCTTAGAAAGAGGCACTGAAGCTTTCTTT. Together with reference TRBV7-7 and TRBJ1-1, the CDR3 gives the full variable domain: GAGVSQSPRYKVTKRGQDVTLRCDPISSHATLYWYQQALGQGPEFLTYFNYEAQPDKSGLPSDRFSAERPEGSISTLTIQRTEQRDSAMYRCASSLERGTEAFFGQGTRLTVV.

The chain has TRBV15 and TRBJ2-3; 9 nucleotides line up with TRBD1. Germline V lookup: CDR1 LNHNV, CDR2 YYDKDF (reference sequence). V lost 4 bases and J lost 1; bases outside the gene matches: 6. The CDR3 extends over 16 amino acids. CDR3 region: CATSKTGGAGTDTQYF. Here the CDR3 DNA reads TGTGCCACCAGCAAAACAGGGGGCGCGGGCACAGATACGCAGTATTTT.

This clone occurred a few times. The gene calls are TRBV9 and TRBJ1-1; D is ambiguous. Germline CDR1 SGDLS, CDR2 YYNGEE. The CDR3 loop spans 14 amino acids. Trimming shortened V by 6 bases and J by 2 bases, and 14 bases separated the two germline ends. The CDR3 here is CASTREGLNTEAFF. CDR3 bases: TGTGCCAGCACTCGAGAGGGCCTTAACACTGAAGCTTTCTTT. The entire variable domain, with the rest obtained from reference TRBV9 and TRBJ1-1, is as follows: DSGVTQTPKHLITATGQRVTLRCSPRSGDLSVYWYQQSLDQGLQFLIQYYNGEERAKGNILERFSAQQFPDLHSELNLSSLELGDSALYFCASTREGLNTEAFFGQGTRLTVV.

The chain employs TRBV28 and TRBJ1-4, with 8 bases aligning to TRBD1. The germline V gene has CDR1 MDHEN and CDR2 SYDVKM. Trimming took 4 bases from V and 7 from J; bases not matched to a gene: 8. This CDR3 is built from 15 residues. The CDR3 bases are TGTGCCAGCAGTTCCGTCGGGACAGGCGGTGAAAAACTGTTTTTT. Its translation: CASSSVGTGGEKLFF.

CDR3 in amino acids: CASSLLGQGNSPLHF. CDR3 DNA sequence: TGCGCCAGCAGCTTGCTCGGACAGGGTAATTCACCCCTCCACTTT. The chain carries TRBV5-1 and TRBJ1-6, with TRBD1 matching 8 bases. CDR1 is SGHRS and CDR2 is YFSETQ in the germline V gene. This CDR3 is built from 15 residues. Losses at the gene ends were 1 base for V and 6 bases for J; bases not matched to a gene: 3.

J is TRBJ2-7 and V is TRBV6-2 or TRBV6-3; 7 bases map to TRBD1. V was pared by 6 bases and J by 2 bases, with 16 bases of the junction left unmatched. The CDR3 runs to 17 residues. The germline CDR1 and CDR2 sequences are MNHEY and SVGEGT. The CDR3, as DNA: TGTGCCAGCAGCCAAGACCGCCTTTCCCAGGGGGCCTACGAGCAGTACTTC. This encodes CASSQDRLSQGAYEQYF.

The V call is TRBV15, the J call TRBJ1-2; 10 bases fit TRBD1. This CDR3 has 15 residues. Germline V gives CDR1 LNHNV, CDR2 YYDKDF (reference sequence). V dropped 1 base and J dropped 4; count of bases not matched to a gene: 3. CDR3 region: CATSRVDRGGYGYTF. Written as DNA, the CDR3 is TGTGCCACCAGCAGAGTGGACAGGGGGGGCTATGGCTACACCTTC.

The chain is built from TRBV6-2 or TRBV6-3 and TRBJ1-2; TRBD1 aligns across 7 bases. The germline CDR1 and CDR2 sequences are MNHEY and SVGEGT. The CDR3 totals 13 residues. V lost 2 bases and J lost 7; bases outside the gene matches: 4. The CDR3 region has the DNA TGTGCCAGCAGTTACACGGGACAGTTTGGCTACACCTTC. As protein: CASSYTGQFGYTF.

The chain uses TRBV19 and TRBJ2-1, with TRBD1 matching 12 bases. Germline CDR1 and CDR2: LNHDA and SQIVND (reference sequence). V gave up 1 base and J gave up 12 bases; unmatched junction bases: 13. The CDR3 runs 17 residues. The CDR3 bases are TGTGCCAGTAGTATAGGGAGACTCCGGGACAGGGGGCTTTGGCAGTTCTTC. It translates to CASSIGRLRDRGLWQFF.

The rearrangement links TRBV2 to TRBJ2-7; a possible D gene is TRBD2 (6 bases). The CDR3 spans 13 residues. In germline, CDR1 is SNHLY, CDR2 FYNNEI. The V and J ends lost 8 bases and 6 bases respectively, with 17 bases between them. The CDR3 loop reads CASASGGRGEQYF. The CDR3 nucleotides read TGTGCCAGCGCTTCTGGGGGGAGAGGCGAGCAGTACTTC. Combining the CDR3 with reference TRBV2 and TRBJ2-7 gives the whole variable domain EPEVTQTPSHQVTQMGQEVILRCVPISNHLYFYWYRQILGQKVEFLVSFYNNEISEKSEIFDDQFSVERPDGSNFTLKIRSTKLEDSAMYFCASASGGRGEQYFGPGTRLTVT.

The chain employs TRBV5-4 and TRBJ1-2; the D is unclear. Germline assignment: CDR1 SGHNT and CDR2 YYREEE (reference sequence). The CDR3 has 11 residues. V lost 3 bases to trimming and J lost 7 bases, with 7 bases between them. Here the CDR3 reads CASSSITGYTF. The DNA of the CDR3 is TGTGCCAGCAGCTCTATCACTGGCTACACCTTC.